Presented here are 9 T cell receptor beta chains from one specimen sequenced in a study of T cell repertoires in cytomegalovirus infection. The antigens of these receptors remain unknown. TCRdb fed the reads into MiXCR, producing one record per CDR3 protein. The data contain hundreds of thousands of distinct CDR3 sequences, 30% to 35% of them seen just once; the ten biggest clones take up under 20%. Sequences were derived from cultured PBMCs, sampled from culture after CMV antigen stimulation. The receptors originated from a human donor in good health (CMV status not recorded). Some clones in this sample may be carry-over from other donors' samples.

This clonotype occurred a few times. The DNA for the CDR3 is TGTGCCAGCAGCCCGAGGGGCTCCGCGGGTGGTGAAGCTTTCTTT. Translation: CASSPRGSAGGEAFF. The gene calls are TRBV6-1 and TRBJ1-1; a weak D match, TRBD1 (5 bases). V was pared by 6 bases and J by 7 bases, with 21 bases between. The CDR3 covers 15 residues. Germline V gives CDR1 MNHNS, CDR2 SASEGT.

This clonotype was seen more than once but under ten times. The chain uses TRBV7-2 and TRBJ2-3; D gene ambiguous. Per germline, CDR1 SGHTA and CDR2 FQGNSA. V gave up 1 base and J gave up 2 bases, with 10 bases separating them. This CDR3 has 15 amino acids. In DNA, the CDR3 is TGTGCCAGCAGCTTAGTCTCGGCATTCACAGATACGCAGTATTTT. Protein product: CASSLVSAFTDTQYF.

The table lists this clonotype with many counts. The chain couples TRBV7-2 to TRBJ1-1; maybe TRBD1 (5 bases). Looked up from germline, CDR1 is SGHTA and CDR2 is FQGNSA. Between the trimmed V and J ends, which lost 3 bases and 3 bases, there was a span of 11 bases. The CDR3 runs 14 residues. CDR3 nucleotides: TGTGCCAGCAGCTTTTTCAGGGTGGACACTGAAGCTTTCTTT. This translates into CASSFFRVDTEAFF.

V usage is TRBV7-2 and J usage is TRBJ2-4; D is possibly TRBD1 (5 bases). Germline assignment: CDR1 SGHTA and CDR2 FQGNSA. Between the trimmed V and J ends, which lost 3 bases and 8 bases, there was a span of 11 bases. The CDR3 spans 13 residues. The CDR3 spells CASSFSQGYIQYF. In DNA form, the CDR3 reads TGTGCCAGCAGCTTTTCGCAGGGTTACATTCAGTACTTC.

This clonotype came up a few times. The gene calls are TRBV2 and TRBJ2-5; perhaps D is TRBD1 or TRBD2 (5 bases each). V lost 6 bases, J lost 4 bases, and 12 bases lay in between. CDR3 length: 13 residues. CDR1 and CDR2 from the germline V gene are SNHLY and FYNNEI. The CDR3 spells CASSRGVRETQYF. As DNA, the CDR3 is TGTGCCAGCAGCCGAGGGGTGAGAGAGACCCAGTACTTC.

A remark on this clonotype: The junction does not match germline at one end; this may be a read error. The gene calls are TRBV19 and TRBJ2-1; TRBD2 agrees at 7 bases. Germline CDR1 and CDR2: LNHDA and SQIVND (reference sequence). This CDR3 is 16 amino acids long. CDR3 in DNA: TGTGCCAGTAGGATAGGAAGCGGGATCAGATACAATGAGCAGTTCTTC. This gives the protein CASRIGSGIRYNEQFF.

The genes are TRBV6-6 and TRBJ2-7; no clear D. The CDR3 runs 14 residues. The ends were cut back, 2 bases at V and 1 base at J, with 9 bases in the middle. Germline CDR1 reads MNHNY; CDR2 reads SVGAGI (reference sequence). CDR3 in amino acids: CASSYSRQSYEQYF. The DNA of the CDR3 is TGTGCCAGCAGTTACAGCCGCCAGTCCTACGAGCAGTACTTC.

This clonotype has a single count. This rearrangement joins TRBV20-1 to TRBJ2-7; 11 bases agree with TRBD2. The CDR3 length is 18 residues. V lost 6 bases and J lost 1; bases outside the gene matches: 17. CDR1 is DFQATT, CDR2 SNEGSKA, per germline (reference sequence). The CDR3 DNA reads TGCAGTGCCCCACCTCCCGGGACTAGCGGAGCCAGGTCCTACGAGCAGTACTTC. Its translation: CSAPPPGTSGARSYEQYF.

This clonotype has just a few counts. The chain links TRBV19 to TRBJ2-5; the D gene could be TRBD1 or TRBD2 (6 bases each). The V end was cut by 7 bases, the J end by 5 bases, with 14 bases between. The germline gives CDR1 LNHDA, CDR2 SQIVND (reference sequence). The CDR3 consists of 13 residues. The CDR3 loop reads CASIGRGGETQYF. CDR3 nucleotides: TGTGCCAGTATTGGCAGGGGAGGCGAGACCCAGTACTTC.